The clone carrying this T cell receptor beta chain was counted a single time. Its specificity is not known. An end of the junction does not agree with germline; a read error may underlie this. Treatment in this sample: about 20 received Ad26.COV2.S at low or high dose, single or two shots; roughly 5 received placebo; per-sample allocation not given. Sampling occurred on day 63 after the first vaccine or placebo injection. Profiled with immunoSEQ multiplex PCR; TCRdb holds only in-frame clones, not every one. The data show 400,000 or so clones, with 75% to 90% seen just once and 3.5% held by the top ten. This sample is drawn from a study of Ad26.COV2.S vaccination and SARS-CoV-2 variants. Study background: Intramuscular Ad26.COV2.S at 5x10^10 or 1x10^11 viral particles.

Study-level findings and limits: Post-vaccination breadth of spike-specific CD8+ and CD4+ T cell responses was reportedly substantial.

Germline CDR1 is MNHEY and CDR2 is SVGAGI. The CDR3 spans 13 residues. The chain is built from TRBV6-5 and TRBJ2-5; D is perhaps TRBD2 (5 bases). Sequenced material: peripheral blood, taken in a trial of Ad26.COV2.S vaccine versus placebo. This clonotype was obtained from a person aged 18-65 years who received the Ad26.COV2.S COVID-19 vaccine or a placebo. The CDR3 here is CASSDSGKETQYF. As DNA, the CDR3 is TGTGCCAGCAGTGACTCGGGAAAAGAGACCCAGTACTTC.